The clone carrying this T cell receptor (beta chain) was picked up one time. Its target is not known. The source of the sample is a study of shared clonotypes between healthy human individuals. Study results and limitations: The sharing of 4.5% to 6.5% of naive CD4 clonotypes was seen across a handful of donors.

The repertoire was sequenced with immunoSEQ multiplex PCR; TCRdb's copy has only in-frame clones and lacks some. The data show about 960,000 clones, around three quarters seen once. The length of the CDR3 is 16 residues. Germline loops: CDR1 SEHNR, CDR2 FQNEAQ (reference sequence). Between the trimmed V and J ends, which lost 5 bases and 5 bases, there was a span of 19 bases. The sample taken for sequencing was memory CD4+ T cells sorted from blood. This sample's subset: CD45RA-negative fraction. The TCR was taken from a man younger than 35 in good health. This sequence joins TRBV7-9 and TRBJ2-1; no reliable D call. The CDR3 DNA follows: TGTGCCAGCAGCAATTACCGCCACTCGGCGGACAATGAGCAGTTCTTC. This codes for CASSNYRHSADNEQFF. Supplemented by reference TRBV7-9 and TRBJ2-1, the full variable domain reads DTGVSQNPRHKITKRGQNVTFRCDPISEHNRLYWYRQTLGQGPEFLTYFQNEAQLEKSRLLSDRFSAERPKGSFSTLEIQRTEQGDSAMYLCASSNYRHSADNEQFFGPGTRLTVL.